The sequence of this T cell receptor beta chain was determined in a study of T cell responses to AZD1222 COVID-19 vaccine. Study observations and caveats: Mostly white British, mostly female donors; authors suggested clonal diversity may be underestimated. All repertoire sampling was performed exclusively after the peak T cell response.

Libraries were prepared by immunoSEQ multiplex PCR; TCRdb keeps only in-frame clonotypes and omits some of them. The sample records about 150,000 clones, over 90% being singletons. To note about this clone: Its specificity is unknown.

The V end lost 3 bases, the J end lost 0 bases, and 9 bases lay between the germline ends. Germline values: CDR1 LNHDA, CDR2 SQIVND (reference sequence). The CDR3 length is 15 residues. The sequencing used peripheral blood, collected on day 0 of AZD1222 vaccination. The clonotype was recovered from an adult in good health. This chain links TRBV19 with TRBJ1-5, with D tentatively TRBD1 (6 bases). The CDR3 DNA reads as TGTGCCAGTAGTATCAGGACAGATAGCAATCAGCCCCAGCATTTT. Amino acids: CASSIRTDSNQPQHF. Complete variable domain (other parts from reference TRBV19 and TRBJ1-5): DGGITQSPKYLFRKEGQNVTLSCEQNLNHDAMYWYRQDPGQGLRLIYYSQIVNDFQKGDIAEGYSVSREKKESFPLTVTSAQKNPTAFYLCASSIRTDSNQPQHFGDGTRLSIL.